This T cell receptor beta chain emerged from a study of shared clonotypes between healthy human individuals. CDR1 and CDR2 from the germline V gene are SGHVS and FQNEAQ. CDR3 length: 15 amino acids. Deletions cut 1 base from V and 7 bases from J, with 14 bases between. The investigators split CD4+ cells into a CD45RA+ naive subset and a CD45RA-negative memory subset. For this clone: What it binds is not known.

Study results and caveats: Clonotype sharing among donors, it was expected, would be affected by sequencing depth. The four-donor shared clonotypes exceeded non-shared clonotypes in generation probability, with non-shared ones scoring lower. What naive subsets generally showed was a larger estimated richness than memory subsets showed.

Libraries were prepared by immunoSEQ multiplex PCR; TCRdb keeps only in-frame clonotypes and omits some of them. There are approximately 530,000 clones in the sample; 95% to 97% occur only once, and 0.05% to 0.07% lies in the top ten. The material sequenced was naive CD4+ T cells sorted from blood. Described subset: CD45RA+ positively selected. The chain uses TRBV7-8 and TRBJ1-5, with D possibly matching TRBD1 (5 bases). The sequence derives from a young woman in good health. CDR3 in DNA: TGTGCCAGCAGCTTAGTTGCGGAGGGGAAACAGCCCCAGCATTTT. Translation gives CASSLVAEGKQPQHF. Variable domain in full (rest from reference TRBV7-8 and TRBJ1-5): GAGVSQSPRYKVAKRGQDVALRCDPISGHVSLFWYQQALGQGPEFLTYFQNEAQLDKSGLPSDRFFAERPEGSVSTLKIQRTQQEDSAVYLCASSLVAEGKQPQHFGDGTRLSIL.